This TCR beta chain came from a study of cytomegalovirus exposure and HLA in healthy donors. Study conclusions and caveats: Analyses of presence and absence presupposed an approximately uniform sequencing depth across donors. Follow-up analysis later connected one missense variant in DCLRE1C with trimming of TCR beta V- and J-genes.

A multiplex PCR was run with 60 Vbeta primers and 13 Jbeta primers. Original analysis: Unique TCR beta chains numbered around 80 million in a later analysis, with roughly 11 million shared. Profiling relied on immunoSEQ multiplex PCR, and the TCRdb table lists in-frame clones only, not all of them. V and J calls and clone size are as listed in that table; D and trimming were resolved from the DNA. The repertoire holds 150,000 to 200,000 clones, with approximately 70% as singletons. CDR1 is MGHRA and CDR2 is YSYEKL in the germline V gene. V lost 4 bases and J lost 5; bases outside the gene matches: 7. CDR3 length: 15 residues. For this clone: Its antigen remains unknown.

The sample comprised PBMCs. The clonotype originates from a young woman in good health and CMV-seronegative. The chain links TRBV4-1 to TRBJ2-2; 7 bases match TRBD1. CDR3 residues: CASSPDRMLTGELFF. The CDR3 DNA follows: TGCGCCAGCAGCCCGGACAGGATGTTGACCGGGGAGCTGTTTTTT.